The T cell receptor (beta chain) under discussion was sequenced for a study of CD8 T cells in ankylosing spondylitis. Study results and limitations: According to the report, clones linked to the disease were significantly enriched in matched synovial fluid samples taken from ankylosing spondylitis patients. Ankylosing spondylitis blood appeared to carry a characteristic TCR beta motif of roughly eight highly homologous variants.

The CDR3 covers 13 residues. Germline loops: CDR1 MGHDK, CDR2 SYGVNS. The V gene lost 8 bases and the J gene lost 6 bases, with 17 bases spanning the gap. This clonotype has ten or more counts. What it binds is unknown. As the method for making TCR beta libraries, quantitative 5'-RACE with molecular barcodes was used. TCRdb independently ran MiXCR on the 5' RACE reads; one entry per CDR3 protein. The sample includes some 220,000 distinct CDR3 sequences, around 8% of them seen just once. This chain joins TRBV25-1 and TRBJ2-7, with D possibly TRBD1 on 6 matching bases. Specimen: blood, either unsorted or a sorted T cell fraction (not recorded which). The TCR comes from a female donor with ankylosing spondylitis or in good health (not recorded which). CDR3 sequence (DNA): TGTGCCAGCTCTCCGGGACAATCACGCGAGCAGTACTTC. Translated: CASSPGQSREQYF.